The TCR beta chain described here comes from a study of blood T cells in healthy people across ages. Worth noting for this clonotype: The antigen remains undetermined.

The use of a sample-barcoded 5' primer and a J-beta primer mix characterized a second PCR of about 7 to 12 cycles. MiXCR was run by TCRdb on the 5' RACE reads, yielding one entry per CDR3 protein. Of roughly 1,700,000 distinct CDR3 sequences listed, 25% to 30% were seen once; the top ten hold 7% to 9%. Whole-study findings and limits: Roughly linear age-related decline in beta diversity appeared, significant by age approximately 40. When set beside aged donors, long-lived donors presented more naive CD4+ cells and higher diversity. TCR beta diversity correlated strongly with naive T cell percentage.

Germline assignment: CDR1 SGHTA and CDR2 FQGNSA. The CDR3 spans 15 residues. J lost 7 bases, V lost 5 bases, and 13 bases had no gene match. This chain uses TRBV7-2 with TRBJ2-7, with TRBD1 matching 8 bases. The material sequenced was blood. This receptor was identified in a young woman in good health. In nucleotides, the CDR3 is TGTGCCAGCAGCAACCAGGGGGCGATTAACAATGAGCAGTACTTC. This sequence encodes CASSNQGAINNEQYF.